Shown below are 10 T cell receptor beta chains from a single sample sequenced in a study of T-cell reconstitution after alpha-beta-depleted transplantation in children. Preparation of the TCRbeta library used unique molecular identifiers. TCRdb reprocessed the PCR reads via MiXCR and lists one record per CDR3 protein. Of about 500,000 distinct CDR3 sequences in the sample, 32% are singletons; the top ten hold approximately 2.3%. The sample here was PBMCs from the stem cell graft donor, taken from the stem cell graft. These receptors all stem from a human donor who donated a stem cell graft to a child with aplastic anemia.

This clonotype was counted only a few times. The gene calls are TRBV20-1 and TRBJ2-1; D uncertain. Trimming pared 6 bases from V and 0 bases from J, leaving 12 bases between. Germline V gene sequence: CDR1 DFQATT, CDR2 SNEGSKA (reference sequence). The CDR3 spans 14 residues. The CDR3 loop is CSAHGGSSYNEQFF. CDR3 bases: TGCAGTGCCCATGGTGGCAGCTCCTACAATGAGCAGTTCTTC.

The V and J genes are TRBV6-5 and TRBJ1-5; perhaps TRBD1 as D (6 bases). Germline CDR1 and CDR2: MNHEY and SVGAGI. This CDR3 is 15 amino acids long. Trimming cost V 0 bases and J 6 bases, with 12 bases left between them. In DNA, the CDR3 is TGTGCCAGCAGTTACTCGAACAGGGAACGTCAGCCCCAGCATTTT. Translated: CASSYSNRERQPQHF.

This clonotype was found a few times. The chain couples TRBV6-5 to TRBJ2-5; 9 positions match TRBD2. Germline CDR1 is MNHEY and CDR2 is SVGAGI. The CDR3 is 15 amino acids. V lost 2 bases and J lost 5; bases outside the gene matches: 6. The CDR3 sequence is CASSYSGRRSETQYF. The CDR3 coding sequence is TGTGCCAGCAGTTACAGCGGGAGGCGTTCGGAGACCCAGTACTTC.

V gene TRBV16 combines with J gene TRBJ1-1, with 8 nucleotides matching TRBD1. V was pared by 4 bases and J by 11 bases, with 6 bases of the junction left unmatched. Germline V CDR1 and CDR2: KGHSY, FQNENV. The CDR3 is made up of 12 amino acids. CDR3 coding DNA: TGTGCCAGCAGCCGGGGACAGGACGGGGCTTTCTTT. It encodes CASSRGQDGAFF.

The CDR3 coding sequence is TGTGCCAGCAGTTACCGACAGGGGCCAGATACGCAGTATTTT. Its protein product is CASSYRQGPDTQYF. V is TRBV6-5 and J is TRBJ2-3; 8 bases match TRBD1. There are 14 residues in the CDR3. CDR1 and CDR2 from the germline V gene are MNHEY and SVGAGI. Trimming cost V 2 bases and J 4 bases; bases outside gene matches: 2.

The chain couples TRBV20-1 to TRBJ2-2; the match to TRBD2 covers 11 bases. The junction had 7 bases not matched to a gene; V was cut back by 0 bases and J by 7 bases. CDR1 and CDR2 from the germline V gene are DFQATT and SNEGSKA (reference sequence). The CDR3 extends over 16 amino acids. The CDR3 reads CSARDRLAGQNGELFF. CDR3 nucleotide sequence: TGCAGTGCTAGAGATCGACTAGCGGGACAAAACGGGGAGCTGTTTTTT.

The chain employs TRBV20-1 and TRBJ1-1; D possibly corresponds to TRBD1 (5 bases). This CDR3 has 15 residues. Germline values: CDR1 DFQATT, CDR2 SNEGSKA (reference sequence). Trimming left V 0 bases short and J 4 bases short, with 15 bases between. In DNA, the CDR3 is TGCAGTGCTAGAGATCAGGGACGGGACGGCACTGAAGCTTTCTTT. Translation: CSARDQGRDGTEAFF.

As concerns this clonotype: One end of the junction does not line up with germline, which may come from a read error. The rearrangement joins TRBV5-1 to TRBJ1-1; D might be TRBD1 (6 bases). The CDR3 loop spans 13 amino acids. CDR1 and CDR2 (germline): SGHRS, YFSETQ. CDR3 loop: CASSAPSGDPPLF. CDR3 nucleotides: TGCGCCAGCAGCGCACCCTCAGGGGACCCTCCCTTATTT.

This chain uses TRBV6-1 with TRBJ2-1, with TRBD2 matching over 7 bases. The germline CDR1 and CDR2 sequences are MNHNS and SASEGT. This CDR3 spans 14 amino acids. V dropped 7 bases and J dropped 2; count of bases not matched to a gene: 5. The CDR3 DNA reads as TGTGCCAGCATCCGCGGGAGCCCCTACAATGAGCAGTTCTTC. Translation gives CASIRGSPYNEQFF.

This clonotype turned up a few times. The CDR3 coding sequence is TGCGCCAGCAGCCCACAGGGGGCAATTGGAAACACCATATATTTT. It translates to CASSPQGAIGNTIYF. V and J are TRBV5-1 and TRBJ1-3, with 9 nucleotides matching TRBD1. This CDR3 is 15 amino acids long. With V trimmed by 4 bases and J by 3 bases, 5 bases remained unmatched. Germline values: CDR1 SGHRS, CDR2 YFSETQ.